A selection of T cell receptor beta chains follows, all from one sample in a study of blood T cells in healthy people across ages. One entry per CDR3 protein, called by TCRdb with MiXCR from the 5' RACE reads. Among around 1,800,000 distinct CDR3 sequences, about 39% were seen once, and the ten largest hold approximately 22%. Sequencing was carried out using blood. These receptors originate from a human donor in good health. CDR3s include the opening cysteine and the closing phenylalanine or tryptophan. A D gene is named only where the DNA matches it firmly. The size entry is marked missing in some rows and otherwise reads once, few, many or a size class.

j_call v_call clone_size d_call cdr3_aa cdr3_nt
TRBJ1-2 TRBV20-1 few . CSVLLDIGYTF TGCAGTGTGTTACTAGACATTGGCTACACCTTC
TRBJ2-7 TRBV6-4 . . CASSAQAEQYF TGTGCCAGCAGTGCTCAGGCCGAGCAGTACTTC
TRBJ2-7 TRBV6-5 . . CASSRTDLGEQYF TGTGCCAGCAGTCGGACGGATTTAGGCGAGCAGTACTTC
TRBJ2-3 TRBV29-1 few . CSPPYRRLLDTQYF TGCAGCCCCCCCTACAGGAGGTTGTTAGATACGCAGTATTTT
TRBJ1-3 TRBV30 . . CAWSASPGNTIYF TGTGCCTGGAGTGCGTCTCCCGGAAACACCATATATTTT
TRBJ2-1 TRBV7-9 few TRBD2 CASSPTSGGVNEQFF TGTGCCAGCAGCCCGACTAGCGGGGGGGTCAATGAGCAGTTCTTC
TRBJ1-2 TRBV13 . . CASSLSLQVLNYGYTF TGTGCCAGCAGCTTATCCCTACAGGTATTGAACTATGGCTACACCTTC
TRBJ1-6 TRBV20-1 many TRBD1 CSARKTGQENSPLHF TGCAGTGCTCGAAAAACAGGACAGGAAAATTCACCCCTCCACTTT
TRBJ1-5 TRBV4-1 . . CASSQKEGDNQPQHF TGCGCCAGCAGCCAAAAAGAAGGGGACAATCAGCCCCAGCATTTT
TRBJ2-7 TRBV15 . . CAVGALPYNEQYF TGTGCCGTAGGGGCCCTCCCCTACAATGAGCAGTACTTC
TRBJ2-2 TRBV7-9 . . CASSLVISANTGELFF TGTGCCAGCAGCTTAGTCATCTCCGCGAACACCGGGGAGCTGTTTTTT
TRBJ2-7 TRBV3-1 . . CASSQDLREQYF TGTGCCAGCAGCCAAGATTTGCGGGAGCAGTACTTC
TRBJ1-3 TRBV12-3/TRBV12-4 . . CASRTVSGNTIYF TGTGCCAGCAGGACAGTCTCTGGAAACACCATATATTTT
TRBJ2-1 TRBV12-3/TRBV12-4 few . CASSRSGDGYNEQFF TGTGCCAGCAGTCGTTCGGGGGATGGGTACAATGAGCAGTTCTTC
TRBJ2-1 TRBV5-1 . . CASSEIGAGEQFF TGCGCCAGCAGCGAAATTGGAGCGGGTGAGCAGTTCTTC
TRBJ1-1 TRBV29-1 . . CSVHVRGRNTEAFF TGCAGCGTCCATGTTAGGGGGAGGAACACTGAAGCTTTCTTT
TRBJ1-3 TRBV4-1 few . CASSQEPPTGGNTIYF TGCGCCAGCAGCCAAGAACCACCAACCGGTGGAAACACCATATATTTT
TRBJ1-1 TRBV29-1 once . CSSRGQGTSEAFF TGCAGCTCTCGGGGGCAGGGGACCTCTGAAGCTTTCTTT
TRBJ2-7 TRBV5-5 . . CASSLEAGATYEQYF TGTGCCAGCAGCTTGGAGGCGGGCGCAACCTACGAGCAGTACTTC
TRBJ2-7 TRBV7-2 . . CASSQVGQRTYEQYF TGTGCCAGCAGCCAAGTAGGGCAACGAACCTACGAGCAGTACTTC
TRBJ2-7 TRBV13 . . CASSPGTGRREQYF TGTGCCAGCAGCCCCGGGACGGGACGGCGCGAGCAGTACTTC
TRBJ2-1 TRBV2 few . CASSEAPPTVPNEQFF TGTGCCAGCAGTGAAGCCCCCCCGACGGTTCCTAATGAGCAGTTCTTC
TRBJ2-1 TRBV9 . TRBD2 CASSVVGGEGEQFF TGTGCCAGCAGCGTAGTGGGGGGGGAGGGTGAGCAGTTCTTC
TRBJ1-2 TRBV5-6 . . CASSAISGAEPTQYYGYTF TGTGCCAGCAGCGCAATCTCCGGGGCCGAACCGACCCAATACTATGGCTACACCTTC
TRBJ2-3 TRBV12-3/TRBV12-4 . . CASSLLGGGTDMQYF TGTGCCAGCAGTTTGTTGGGCGGGGGCACAGATATGCAGTATTTT
TRBJ2-5 TRBV7-2 few . CASSIDRRQETQYF TGTGCCAGCAGCATCGACAGAAGACAAGAGACCCAGTACTTC
TRBJ1-1 TRBV18 . . CASSPLGLEAFF TGTGCCAGCTCACCCCTTGGTTTGGAAGCTTTCTTT
TRBJ2-5 TRBV5-5 . . CASSLERVGTQYF TGTGCCAGCAGCTTGGAGAGGGTCGGAACCCAGTACTTC
TRBJ1-2 TRBV21-1 . . CASSRLSGCPYGYTF TGTGCCAGCAGCAGATTGTCAGGATGCCCCTATGGCTACACCTTC
TRBJ2-5 TRBV19 few . CASSRLFQETQYF TGTGCCAGTAGTAGACTTTTCCAAGAGACCCAGTACTTC
TRBJ2-3 TRBV11-2 . TRBD2 CASGRSVKRGIADTQYF TGTGCCAGCGGTAGGAGCGTCAAGCGGGGTATCGCAGATACGCAGTATTTT
TRBJ1-5 TRBV7-8 . TRBD1 CASSLLVETGGFQPQHF TGTGCCAGCAGCTTATTGGTAGAGACAGGGGGCTTTCAGCCCCAGCATTTT
TRBJ2-1 TRBV6-1 . TRBD2 CASRGLAEKNEQFF TGTGCCAGCAGGGGACTAGCGGAGAAGAATGAGCAGTTCTTC
TRBJ1-4 TRBV4-3 . . CASSSGLYNEKLFF TGCGCCAGCAGCTCAGGGCTGTATAATGAAAAGCTGTTTTTT
TRBJ1-2 TRBV2 . . CASSVEEYGYTF TGTGCCAGCAGTGTGGAGGAATATGGCTACACCTTC
TRBJ2-5 TRBV7-2 few TRBD1 CASSLYRGWETQYF TGTGCCAGCAGCTTATACAGGGGTTGGGAGACCCAGTACTTC
TRBJ1-4 TRBV19 . TRBD1 CASTLGQRPEKLFF TGTGCCAGTACCCTGGGACAGAGGCCTGAAAAACTGTTTTTT
TRBJ1-6 TRBV27 . TRBD1 CASSPLDRHAPLHF TGTGCCAGCAGCCCATTGGACAGGCATGCGCCCCTCCACTTT
TRBJ1-1 TRBV28 few TRBD1 CASSSPGGLNTEAFF TGTGCCAGCAGTTCACCAGGGGGATTGAACACTGAAGCTTTCTTT
TRBJ1-2 TRBV29-1 . . CSVRPGLLANYGYTF TGCAGCGTTAGGCCGGGACTTTTAGCTAACTATGGCTACACCTTC
TRBJ2-4 TRBV14 . . CASSQGIGGTKNIQYF TGTGCCAGCAGCCAAGGAATTGGGGGAACCAAAAACATTCAGTACTTC
TRBJ2-3 TRBV20-1 . TRBD2 CSARDYLAGGGTDTQYF TGCAGTGCTAGAGATTATCTAGCGGGGGGGGGTACAGATACGCAGTATTTT
TRBJ1-2 TRBV20-1 few . CSARVAGGSGYTF TGCAGTGCTAGAGTCGCGGGGGGTTCTGGCTACACCTTC
TRBJ2-7 TRBV5-1 few . CASSRDVSCEQYF TGCGCCAGCAGCCGGGACGTCTCCTGCGAGCAGTACTTC
TRBJ2-3 TRBV28 few TRBD2 CASSPTLRGGTQYF TGTGCCAGCAGTCCAACCTTGCGGGGGGGTACGCAGTATTTT
TRBJ2-2 TRBV6-1 . . CASRAVDTGELFF TGTGCCAGCAGAGCCGTGGACACCGGGGAGCTGTTTTTT
TRBJ2-5 TRBV28 . . CASSFLVEDTKETQYF TGTGCCAGCAGTTTCCTAGTCGAGGACACAAAAGAGACCCAGTACTTC
TRBJ2-1 TRBV7-2 . TRBD2 CASSAGRGGAYNEQFF TGTGCCAGCAGCGCCGGGCGGGGGGGCGCGTACAATGAGCAGTTCTTC
TRBJ1-5 TRBV29-1 . . CSVGGQIHQPQHF TGCAGCGTTGGGGGGCAGATCCATCAGCCCCAGCATTTT
TRBJ2-3 TRBV28 . . CASSLTGYAPNTQYF TGTGCCAGCAGTCTGACCGGTTATGCCCCGAATACGCAGTATTTT
TRBJ2-3 TRBV9 few . CASSVSARWVDTQYF TGTGCCAGCAGCGTATCGGCGAGGTGGGTAGATACGCAGTATTTT
TRBJ2-3 TRBV15 . . CATSRQFTDTQYF TGTGCCACCAGCCGACAGTTCACAGATACGCAGTATTTT
TRBJ2-1 TRBV27 . TRBD2 CASSLTSMNEQFF TGTGCCAGCAGTTTGACTAGCATGAATGAGCAGTTCTTC